This record looks at one T cell receptor beta chain sequence and its context. Antigen specificity is unknown. Expressed TCRB transcripts got sequenced, as all isolated RNA was reverse transcribed. Naive, central memory and regulatory T cell samples came to a mean of approximately 3.57 million reads. Using immunoSEQ multiplex PCR, the repertoire was profiled, and TCRdb retains in-frame clones only, with some absent. The sample contains 350,000 to 400,000 clones, around 16% of which appear only once. Based on CD45RO/CCR7/CD25/CD127/CD95/CD27, CD4+ regulatory, stem cell-like memory, naive and central memory cells were sorted. The data are from a study of beta chain features in type 1 diabetes. Study information: Sorted cell examination encompassed about 110,000,000 cells across all samples.

The study's findings and limits: Whether HLA type affects TCRB rearrangement stayed undetermined in the present work.

Material: naive CD4+ T cells from blood. This receptor was identified in a woman aged 18-29 years in good health.

The CDR3 spells CSVEDKTSGRAWFWFF. The CDR3 DNA sequence: TGCAGCGTTGAAGATAAGACTAGCGGGAGGGCCTGGTTTTGGTTCTTC. The gene calls are TRBV29-1 and TRBJ2-1; 14 positions agree with TRBD2. The CDR3 runs 16 residues. V lost 0 bases to trimming and J lost 15 bases; unmatched junction nucleotides: 13. Germline-derived CDR1 and CDR2 are SQVTM and ANQGSEA.